This T cell receptor beta chain was obtained from a study of T cell repertoires in cytomegalovirus infection. Looking at the study overall: Public TCR beta signatures were indicative of both CMV infection and a matching HLA type. Study-wide points: The cumulative frequency of public TCR beta families distinguished individuals who carried CMV together with the relevant HLA. The ex vivo response was dominated by HLA-C-restricted CMV-specific TCR beta clonotypes.

This clonotype turned up a few times. What it recognizes is unknown. TCRdb independently ran MiXCR on the reads; one entry per CDR3 protein. This sample has around 440,000 distinct CDR3 sequences, with around 11% found just once. Sequenced sample: PBMCs. The sequence was obtained from a human donor in good health (CMV status not recorded). Some clones in this sample may be carry-over from other donors' samples.

The CDR3 DNA follows: TGTGCCAGCACAGGGGTCCCTAATGAAAAACTGTTTTTT. The encoded protein is CASTGVPNEKLFF. This chain connects TRBV19 to TRBJ1-4, with 7 bases aligning to TRBD1. Germline assignment: CDR1 LNHDA and CDR2 SQIVND (reference sequence). The CDR3 runs to 13 residues. The J segment lost 3 bases and the V segment lost 9 bases, leaving 4 bases of the junction unmatched.